The present T cell receptor beta chain was sequenced within a study of shared clonotypes between healthy human individuals. Libraries were prepared by immunoSEQ multiplex PCR; TCRdb keeps only in-frame clonotypes and omits some of them. Here the sample spans some 1.4 million clones, roughly 96% being singletons. A note on this clone: Its antigen is still unknown.

Germline assignment: CDR1 SGHRS and CDR2 YFSETQ. V lost 5 bases and J lost 6, with 20 bases in between. This CDR3 comprises 16 residues. General study points: Sequencing depth was expected to affect clonotype sharing among donors.

Participating donors were healthy, HIV-negative adults free of recent acute infections or vaccinations. The gene calls are TRBV5-1 and TRBJ2-2; possibly TRBD1 for D (7 bases). The TCR originated in a man aged 30 to 45 in good health. Sequenced material: naive CD4+ T cells sorted from blood. Subset: CD45RA+ positively selected. The CDR3 here is CASRVLGRGTAGELFF. Here the CDR3 DNA reads TGCGCCAGCAGAGTATTAGGTCGGGGGACAGCCGGGGAGCTGTTTTTT.